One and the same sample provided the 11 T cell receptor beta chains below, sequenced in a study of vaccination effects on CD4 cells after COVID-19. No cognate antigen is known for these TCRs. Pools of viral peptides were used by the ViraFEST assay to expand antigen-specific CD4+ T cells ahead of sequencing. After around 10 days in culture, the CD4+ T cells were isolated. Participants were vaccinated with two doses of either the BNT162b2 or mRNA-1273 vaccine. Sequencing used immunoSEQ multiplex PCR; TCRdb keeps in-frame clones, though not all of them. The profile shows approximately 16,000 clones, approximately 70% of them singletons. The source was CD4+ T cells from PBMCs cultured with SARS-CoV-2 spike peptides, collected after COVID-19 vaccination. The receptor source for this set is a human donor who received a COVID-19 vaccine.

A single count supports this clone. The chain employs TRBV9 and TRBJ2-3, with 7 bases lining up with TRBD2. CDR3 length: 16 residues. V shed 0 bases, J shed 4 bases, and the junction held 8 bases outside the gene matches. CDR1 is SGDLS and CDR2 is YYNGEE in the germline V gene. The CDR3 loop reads CASSVGRTSEPDTQYF. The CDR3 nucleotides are TGTGCCAGCAGCGTAGGTCGAACTAGCGAGCCAGATACGCAGTATTTT.

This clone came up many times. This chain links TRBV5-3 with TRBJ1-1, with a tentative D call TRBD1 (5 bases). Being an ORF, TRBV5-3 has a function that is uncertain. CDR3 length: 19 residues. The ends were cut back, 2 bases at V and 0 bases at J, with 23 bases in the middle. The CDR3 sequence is CARSFHRIWTCRLNTEAFF. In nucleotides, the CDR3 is TGTGCCAGAAGCTTTCACAGGATCTGGACCTGTAGACTGAACACTGAAGCTTTCTTT.

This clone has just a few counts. The CDR3 DNA follows: TGTGCCAGCAGCTCCCTAGCGTTGAGCTCCTACGAGCAGTACTTC. Protein: CASSSLALSSYEQYF. V usage is TRBV7-8 and J usage is TRBJ2-7, with a tentative D call TRBD2 (6 bases). The CDR3 spans 15 residues. V was trimmed by 4 bases and J by 0 bases, leaving 13 bases between them. CDR1 is SGHVS and CDR2 is FQNEAQ in the germline V gene.

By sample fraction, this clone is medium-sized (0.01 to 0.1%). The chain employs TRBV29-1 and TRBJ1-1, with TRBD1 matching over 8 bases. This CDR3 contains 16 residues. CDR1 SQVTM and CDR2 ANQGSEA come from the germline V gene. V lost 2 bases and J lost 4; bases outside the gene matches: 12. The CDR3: CSVEPGDRRWFTEAFF. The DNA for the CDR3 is TGCAGCGTTGAACCCGGGGACAGGCGGTGGTTCACTGAAGCTTTCTTT. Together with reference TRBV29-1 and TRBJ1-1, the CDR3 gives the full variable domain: SAVISQKPSRDICQRGTSLTIQCQVDSQVTMMFWYRQQPGQSLTLIATANQGSEATYESGFVIDKFPISRPNLTFSTLTVSNMSPEDSSIYLCSVEPGDRRWFTEAFFGQGTRLTVV.

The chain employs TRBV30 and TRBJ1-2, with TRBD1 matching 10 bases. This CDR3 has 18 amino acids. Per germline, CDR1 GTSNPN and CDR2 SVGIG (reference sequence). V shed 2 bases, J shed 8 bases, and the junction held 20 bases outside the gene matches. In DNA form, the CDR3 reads TGTGCCTGGAGTTACCCCGTTCCAGGGACAGGGGTCCCATGGGGCTACACCTTC. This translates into CAWSYPVPGTGVPWGYTF.

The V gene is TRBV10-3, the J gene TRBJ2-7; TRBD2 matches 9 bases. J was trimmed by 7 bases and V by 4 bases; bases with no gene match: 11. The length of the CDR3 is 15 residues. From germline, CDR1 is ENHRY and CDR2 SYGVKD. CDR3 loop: CAISGGPSGTEEQYF. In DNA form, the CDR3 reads TGTGCCATCAGTGGGGGCCCTAGCGGGACGGAGGAGCAGTACTTC.

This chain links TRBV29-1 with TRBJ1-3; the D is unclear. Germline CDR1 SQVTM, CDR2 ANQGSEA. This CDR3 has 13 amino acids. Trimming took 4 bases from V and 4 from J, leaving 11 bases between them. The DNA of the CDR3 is TGCAGCGTTGCCCCTCGGCTAGGAAACACCATATATTTT. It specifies CSVAPRLGNTIYF.

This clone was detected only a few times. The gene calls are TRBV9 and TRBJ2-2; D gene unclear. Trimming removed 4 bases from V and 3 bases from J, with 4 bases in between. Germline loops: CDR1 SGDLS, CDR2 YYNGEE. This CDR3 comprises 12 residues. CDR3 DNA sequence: TGTGCCAGCAGCTTATACACCGGGGAGCTGTTTTTT. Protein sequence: CASSLYTGELFF.

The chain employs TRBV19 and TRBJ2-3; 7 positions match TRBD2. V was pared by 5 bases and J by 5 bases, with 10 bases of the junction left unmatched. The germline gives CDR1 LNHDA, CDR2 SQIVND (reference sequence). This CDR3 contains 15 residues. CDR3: CASSPTSAHGDTQYF. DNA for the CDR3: TGTGCCAGTAGTCCCACTAGCGCCCACGGAGATACGCAGTATTTT. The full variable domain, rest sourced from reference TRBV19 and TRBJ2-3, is DGGITQSPKYLFRKEGQNVTLSCEQNLNHDAMYWYRQDPGQGLRLIYYSQIVNDFQKGDIAEGYSVSREKKESFPLTVTSAQKNPTAFYLCASSPTSAHGDTQYFGPGTRLTVL.

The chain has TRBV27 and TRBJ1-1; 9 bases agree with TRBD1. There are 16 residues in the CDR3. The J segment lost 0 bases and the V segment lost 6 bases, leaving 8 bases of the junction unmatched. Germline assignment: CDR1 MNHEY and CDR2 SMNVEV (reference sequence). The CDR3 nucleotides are TGTGCCAGCAGCAAAGACAGGGGGTACGTGAACACTGAAGCTTTCTTT. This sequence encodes CASSKDRGYVNTEAFF.

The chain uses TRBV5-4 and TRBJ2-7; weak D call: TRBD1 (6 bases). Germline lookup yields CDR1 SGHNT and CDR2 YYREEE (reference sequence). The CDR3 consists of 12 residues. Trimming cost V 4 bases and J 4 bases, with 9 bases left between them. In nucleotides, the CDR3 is TGTGCCAGCAGCCGAGACAGGTACGAGCAGTACTTC. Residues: CASSRDRYEQYF.